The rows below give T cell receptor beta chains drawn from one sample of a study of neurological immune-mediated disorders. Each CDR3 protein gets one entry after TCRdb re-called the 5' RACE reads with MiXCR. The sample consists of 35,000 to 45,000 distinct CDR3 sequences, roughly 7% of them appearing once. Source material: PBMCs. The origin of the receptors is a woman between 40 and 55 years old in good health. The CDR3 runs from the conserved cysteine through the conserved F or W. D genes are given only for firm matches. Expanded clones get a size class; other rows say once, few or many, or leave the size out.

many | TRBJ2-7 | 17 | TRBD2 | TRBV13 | TGTGCCAGCAGCTTAGGAGGGGGGCAACTAGCGGGAGACGAGCAGTACTTC | CASSLGGGQLAGDEQYF
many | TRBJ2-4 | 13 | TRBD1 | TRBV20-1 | TGCAGTGCTAGAGGGGACAGGGAAAACATTCAGTACTTC | CSARGDRENIQYF
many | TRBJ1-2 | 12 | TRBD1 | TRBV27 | TGTGCCAGCAGTCTGACAGGGGTCGGCTACACCTTC | CASSLTGVGYTF
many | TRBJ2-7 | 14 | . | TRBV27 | TGTGCCAGCAGTTTTAATCCGAGGGGGTACGAGCAGTACTTC | CASSFNPRGYEQYF
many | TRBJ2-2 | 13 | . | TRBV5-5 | TGTGCCAGCAGTGACTGGGGCACCGGGGAGCTGTTTTTT | CASSDWGTGELFF
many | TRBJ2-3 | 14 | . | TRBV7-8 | TGTGCCAGCAGCCTTGAGCCCCGCACAGATACGCAGTATTTT | CASSLEPRTDTQYF
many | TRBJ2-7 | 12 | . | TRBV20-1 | TGCAGTGCTAGAGATAGGGTGAGCGAGCAGTACTTC | CSARDRVSEQYF
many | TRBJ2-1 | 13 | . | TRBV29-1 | TGCAGCGGGACGAGGACATTCGGTAATGAGCAGTTCTTC | CSGTRTFGNEQFF
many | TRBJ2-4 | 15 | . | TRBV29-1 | TGCAGCGTTGAAGCAGCCTCCCGGGCCAAAAACATTCAGTACTTC | CSVEAASRAKNIQYF
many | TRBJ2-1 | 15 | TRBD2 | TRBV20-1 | TGCAGTGCTAGAGGGCGGACTAGCGGGAGTTATGAGCAGTTCTTC | CSARGRTSGSYEQFF
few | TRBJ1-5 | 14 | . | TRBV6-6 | TGTGCCAGCACCTTAGGGGGATCAAATCAGCCCCAGCATTTT | CASTLGGSNQPQHF
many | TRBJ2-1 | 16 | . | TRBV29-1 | TGCAGCTCCCAAGGAACAACCGGACGGTCTCGGAATGAGCAGTTCTTC | CSSQGTTGRSRNEQFF
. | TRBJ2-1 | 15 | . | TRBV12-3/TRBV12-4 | TGTGCCAGCAGTTCCTGTAACAGGACCTACAATGAGCAGTTCTTC | CASSSCNRTYNEQFF
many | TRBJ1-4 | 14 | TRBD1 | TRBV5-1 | TGCGCCAGCAGGACCGGGACAGCTAATGAAAAACTGTTTTTT | CASRTGTANEKLFF
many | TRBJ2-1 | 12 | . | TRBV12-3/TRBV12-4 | TGTGCCAGCAGTAGTGGGACGGATGAGCAGTTCTTC | CASSSGTDEQFF
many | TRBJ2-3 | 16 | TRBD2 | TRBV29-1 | TGCAGCGTTCGCAAGCGGGAGGGGAGCGGCACAGATACGCAGTATTTT | CSVRKREGSGTDTQYF
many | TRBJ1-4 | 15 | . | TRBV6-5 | TGTGCCAGCAGGCGACAGATTGCAACTAATGAAAAACTGTTTTTT | CASRRQIATNEKLFF
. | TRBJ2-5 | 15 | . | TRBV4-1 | TGCGCCAGCAGCCAAGTCAGGGCGAGGCAAGAGACCCAGTACTTC | CASSQVRARQETQYF
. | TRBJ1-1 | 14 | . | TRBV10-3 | TGTGCCACCAAGAGCTATGGGGCATCCACTGAAGCTTTCTTT | CATKSYGASTEAFF
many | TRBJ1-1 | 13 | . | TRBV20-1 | TGCAGTGCTAGGGGGTGGGGGGACACTGAAGCTTTCTTT | CSARGWGDTEAFF
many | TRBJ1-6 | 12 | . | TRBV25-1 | TGTGCCAGCAGTGCCCCGAATTCACCCCTCCACTTT | CASSAPNSPLHF
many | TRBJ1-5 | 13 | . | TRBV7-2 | TGTGCCAGCAGCCGGGGGGGCAATCAGCCCCAGCATTTT | CASSRGGNQPQHF
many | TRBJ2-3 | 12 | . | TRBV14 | TGTGCCAGCAGCATCACCTCAGATACGCAGTATTTT | CASSITSDTQYF
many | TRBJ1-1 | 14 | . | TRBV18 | TGTGCCAGCTCACCGGCCGGAATGAACACTGAAGCTTTCTTT | CASSPAGMNTEAFF
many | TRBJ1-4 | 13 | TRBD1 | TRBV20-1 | TGCAGTGCTGACAGGGGGCTTGGTGAAAAACTGTTTTTT | CSADRGLGEKLFF
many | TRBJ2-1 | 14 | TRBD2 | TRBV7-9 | TGTGCCAGCAGCTTAGGACTAGCGAACCATGAGCAGTTCTTC | CASSLGLANHEQFF
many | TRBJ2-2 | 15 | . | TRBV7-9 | TGTGCCAGCAGGGCCCCGGCGGGACCCACCGGGGAGCTGTTTTTT | CASRAPAGPTGELFF
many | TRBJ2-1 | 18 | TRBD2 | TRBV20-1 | TGCAGTGCTTCCGGGGGGGGACTAGCGGGAGATCGGAACAATGAGCAGTTCTTC | CSASGGGLAGDRNNEQFF
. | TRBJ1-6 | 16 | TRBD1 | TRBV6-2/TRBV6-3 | TGTGCCAGCAGTTCCCGGGAAGGGGGCAGGGAATCACCCCTCCACTTT | CASSSREGGRESPLHF
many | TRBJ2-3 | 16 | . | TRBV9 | TGTGCCAGCAGCGTAGGACGAGGTCCTAGCACAGATACGCAGTATTTT | CASSVGRGPSTDTQYF
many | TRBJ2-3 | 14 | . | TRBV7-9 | TGTGCCAGCAGCTTCTCCGGGACCAAAAATACGCAGTATTTT | CASSFSGTKNTQYF
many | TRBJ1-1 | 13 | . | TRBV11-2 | TGTGCCAGCAGCTTTCGAATGGACACTGAAGCTTTCTTT | CASSFRMDTEAFF
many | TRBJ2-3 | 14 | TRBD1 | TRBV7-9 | TGTGCCAGCAGCCCCAGGGGGCGCAAAGATACGCAGTATTTT | CASSPRGRKDTQYF
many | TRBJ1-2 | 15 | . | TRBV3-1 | TGTGCCAGCAGCCAAGGATCGGACAGCTTCTATGGCTACACCTTC | CASSQGSDSFYGYTF
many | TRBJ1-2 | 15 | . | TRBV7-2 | TGTGCCAGCAGCTTAGCGCTTGGGGGCGCCTATGGCTACACCTTC | CASSLALGGAYGYTF
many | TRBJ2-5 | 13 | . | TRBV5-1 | TGCGCCAGCAGCTTGAACGGACAAGAGACCCAGTACTTC | CASSLNGQETQYF
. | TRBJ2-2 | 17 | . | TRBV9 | TGTGCCAGCAGCGAAACCACCGGGACTCGCCTCACCGGGGAGCTGTTTTTT | CASSETTGTRLTGELFF
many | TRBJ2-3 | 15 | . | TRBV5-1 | TGCGCCAGCAGCTTGGAGGCGACTAGAGGCGGTACGCAGTATTTT | CASSLEATRGGTQYF
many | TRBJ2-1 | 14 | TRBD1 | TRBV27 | TGTGCCAGCAGTTTATCCTCTTACAGGGGGCGGGGGTTCTTC | CASSLSSYRGRGFF
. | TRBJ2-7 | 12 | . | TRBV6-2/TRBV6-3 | TGTGTCAGCAAGGGGAGCTACTACGAGCAGTACTTC | CVSKGSYYEQYF
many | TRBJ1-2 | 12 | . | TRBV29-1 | TGCAGCGCCGTGGTTGCAGACTATGGCTACACCTTC | CSAVVADYGYTF
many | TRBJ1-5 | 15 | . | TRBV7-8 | TGTGCCAGCAGCTTAAATCACCTTAGCAATCAGCCCCAGCATTTT | CASSLNHLSNQPQHF
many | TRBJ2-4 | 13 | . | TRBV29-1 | TGCAGCGTTGTGGTCTTAGCCAAAAACATTCAGTACTTC | CSVVVLAKNIQYF